The next 21 T cell receptor beta chains were all read from a single sample in a study of neoadjuvant nivolumab and ipilimumab in lung cancer. Clones were read by immunoSEQ multiplex PCR, and TCRdb kept only the in-frame ones, dropping some. The sample lists tens of thousands of clones, roughly nine tenths occurring once. The sequences come from peripheral blood, collected after neoadjuvant nivolumab, alone or with ipilimumab, at or shortly before surgery. All receptors derive from an adult with non-small cell lung cancer.

This sequence joins TRBV7-9 and TRBJ1-3; no clear D gene. Looked up from germline, CDR1 is SEHNR and CDR2 is FQNEAQ (reference sequence). Trimming took off 3 bases at V and 4 bases at J, with 13 bases between the two ends. The CDR3 loop spans 15 amino acids. CDR3 bases: TGTGCCAGCAGCTTCGGACGGAGTTCAGGAAACACCATATATTTT. Protein sequence: CASSFGRSSGNTIYF.

The genes are TRBV18 and TRBJ1-4; tentatively, D is TRBD1 (5 bases). Trimming took off 2 bases at V and 8 bases at J, with 9 bases between the two ends. CDR1 is KGHSH, CDR2 LQKENI, per germline. CDR3 length: 13 residues. CDR3 nucleotides: TGTGCCAGCTCACCAGGGGCGGACGAAAAACTGTTTTTT. As protein: CASSPGADEKLFF.

This chain joins TRBV11-2 and TRBJ2-2, with TRBD1 identical over 8 bases. V dropped 1 base and J dropped 1; count of bases not matched to a gene: 5. The CDR3 sequence is 17 residues long. Germline V gene lookup returns CDR1 SGHAT and CDR2 FQNNGV. The CDR3 reads CASSLGTGNLNTGELFF. The CDR3 DNA reads as TGTGCCAGCAGCTTAGGGACAGGGAACCTGAACACCGGGGAGCTGTTTTTT.

The rearrangement joins TRBV2 to TRBJ2-7; TRBD1 is a possible D gene (5 bases). The ends were cut back, 4 bases at V and 3 bases at J, with 7 bases in the middle. CDR3 length: 12 residues. Germline CDR1 is SNHLY and CDR2 is FYNNEI. CDR3 loop: CASSGTFYEQYF. DNA of the CDR3: TGTGCCAGCAGTGGGACATTCTACGAGCAGTACTTC.

This chain links TRBV20-1 with TRBJ2-5; D gene uncertain. Germline values: CDR1 DFQATT, CDR2 SNEGSKA (reference sequence). V lost 6 bases, J lost 2 bases, and 7 bases lay in between. The CDR3 spans 11 residues. CDR3 in DNA: TGCAGTGCATTGGGGCAAGAGACCCAGTACTTC. The encoded protein is CSALGQETQYF.

The chain uses TRBV9 and TRBJ1-2; 11 nucleotides match TRBD1. V was clipped by 4 bases and J by 2 bases; unmatched bases: 4. Germline V gene lookup returns CDR1 SGDLS and CDR2 YYNGEE. CDR3 length equals 15 residues. DNA for the CDR3: TGTGCCAGCAGCCTAAGGGACAGGGGGAACTATGGCTACACCTTC. Encoded protein: CASSLRDRGNYGYTF.

V gene TRBV29-1 combines with J gene TRBJ2-7, with TRBD2 matching over 7 bases. The germline CDR1 and CDR2 sequences are SQVTM and ANQGSEA. CDR3 size: 12 residues. Trimming removed 4 bases from V and 7 bases from J; junction bases left unmatched: 7. The CDR3 region has the DNA TGCAGCGTTGTGATGGGGGGGAGGGAGCAGTACTTC. The encoded protein is CSVVMGGREQYF.

The chain carries TRBV29-1 and TRBJ2-1; D might be TRBD2 (7 bases). The CDR3 has 13 residues. Trimming left V 4 bases short and J 2 bases short, with 9 bases between. Germline CDR1 is SQVTM and CDR2 is ANQGSEA. CDR3 loop: CSVVGGAYNEQFF. The CDR3 region has the DNA TGCAGCGTTGTAGGGGGGGCCTACAATGAGCAGTTCTTC.

This chain connects TRBV5-6 to TRBJ2-6, with a tentative D call TRBD2 (6 bases). CDR1 and CDR2 from the germline V gene are SGHDT and YYEEEE. The ends were cut back, 2 bases at V and 0 bases at J, with 12 bases in the middle. This CDR3 region has 17 residues. CDR3 loop: CASSFGLYSSGANVLTF. The CDR3, as DNA: TGTGCCAGCAGCTTCGGACTATACAGCTCTGGGGCCAACGTCCTGACTTTC.

The V call is TRBV5-1, the J call TRBJ1-1; D gene unclear. Germline V gene sequence: CDR1 SGHRS, CDR2 YFSETQ. The CDR3 extends over 13 amino acids. V lost 2 bases to trimming and J lost 4 bases, with 9 bases between them. The CDR3 reads CASSLKQSTEAFF. DNA for the CDR3: TGCGCCAGCAGCTTAAAGCAGAGCACTGAAGCTTTCTTT. Using reference TRBV5-1 and TRBJ1-1 for the parts outside the CDR3, the full variable domain is KAGVTQTPRYLIKTRGQQVTLSCSPISGHRSVSWYQQTPGQGLQFLFEYFSETQRNKGNFPGRFSGRQFSNSRSEMNVSTLELGDSALYLCASSLKQSTEAFFGQGTRLTVV.

Remarks on this clone: At one end the junction does not follow the germline gene, possibly because of a read error. The rearrangement uses TRBV20-1 and TRBJ2-5; the D is unclear. The CDR3 has 11 residues. Germline V gene data show CDR1 as DFQATT and CDR2 as SNEGSKA (reference sequence). This CDR3 is CSARDLVASNF. CDR3 in DNA: TGCAGTGCTAGAGATCTGGTGGCCTCCAACTTC.

This clone was found once. The rearrangement links TRBV18 to TRBJ1-2; TRBD1 agrees at 7 bases. The CDR3 is made up of 17 amino acids. From germline, CDR1 is KGHSH and CDR2 LQKENI. V lost 3 bases and J lost 4; bases outside the gene matches: 14. The CDR3 reads CASSPDEGASRGYGYTF. In nucleotides, the CDR3 is TGTGCCAGCTCACCCGACGAGGGGGCGAGTAGAGGCTATGGCTACACCTTC.

The chain recombines TRBV27 with TRBJ2-2; D is unresolved. CDR1 and CDR2 (germline): MNHEY, SMNVEV (reference sequence). Trimming left V 3 bases short and J 1 base short, with 9 bases between. The CDR3 loop spans 15 amino acids. CDR3 in amino acids: CASSFTTLNTGELFF. CDR3 sequence (DNA): TGTGCCAGCAGTTTTACGACATTGAACACCGGGGAGCTGTTTTTT.

The V gene is TRBV7-2, the J gene TRBJ2-3; TRBD1 matches at 9 bases. Germline V gene lookup returns CDR1 SGHTA and CDR2 FQGNSA. This CDR3 is built from 16 residues. With V trimmed by 6 bases and J by 0 bases, 7 bases remained unmatched. The DNA for the CDR3 is TGTGCCAGCAGAAAAACCGGGACAGGGAGCACAGATACGCAGTATTTT. As protein: CASRKTGTGSTDTQYF.

This clone was seen more than once but under ten times. This rearrangement joins TRBV20-1 to TRBJ2-1; tentative D call: TRBD2 (6 bases). Germline V lookup: CDR1 DFQATT, CDR2 SNEGSKA (reference sequence). This CDR3 has 11 amino acids. Trimming stripped 4 bases from V and 7 bases from J, with 8 bases between. This CDR3 reads CSATGVNEQFF. In nucleotides, the CDR3 is TGCAGTGCTACGGGGGTAAATGAGCAGTTCTTC.

The rearrangement joins TRBV5-5 to TRBJ2-2, with D tentatively TRBD1 (5 bases). The CDR3 loop spans 16 amino acids. CDR1 and CDR2 from the germline V gene are SGHKS and YYEKEE (reference sequence). Trimming removed 4 bases at V and 0 bases at J, with 13 bases between. CDR3 in DNA: TGTGCCAGCAGCCGCGTAGGGGTACCGAACACCGGGGAGCTGTTTTTT. Protein: CASSRVGVPNTGELFF.

The genes are TRBV5-1 and TRBJ1-2, with 7 bases that match TRBD1. The V gene end was trimmed by 3 bases and the J gene end by 4 bases; junction bases not matched to a gene: 9. Germline CDR1 SGHRS, CDR2 YFSETQ. The CDR3 loop spans 15 amino acids. CDR3 sequence reads: CASSSTGSGAYGYTF. DNA for the CDR3: TGCGCCAGCAGCTCGACAGGGAGTGGGGCCTATGGCTACACCTTC. The full variable domain, its missing parts supplied by reference TRBV5-1 and TRBJ1-2, is KAGVTQTPRYLIKTRGQQVTLSCSPISGHRSVSWYQQTPGQGLQFLFEYFSETQRNKGNFPGRFSGRQFSNSRSEMNVSTLELGDSALYLCASSSTGSGAYGYTFGSGTRLTVV.

The chain has TRBV18 and TRBJ2-7, with D hard to call. The length of the CDR3 is 13 residues. CDR1 is KGHSH, CDR2 LQKENI, per germline. The V and J ends lost 2 bases and 5 bases respectively, with 10 bases between them. CDR3 sequence reads: CASSPGVKNEQYF. In nucleotides, the CDR3 is TGTGCCAGCTCACCAGGGGTGAAGAACGAGCAGTACTTC.

The chain uses TRBV27 and TRBJ1-2; D possibly corresponds to TRBD1 (5 bases). The length of the CDR3 is 11 residues. The germline CDR1 and CDR2 sequences are MNHEY and SMNVEV (reference sequence). Trimming removed 5 bases from V and 4 bases from J, with 5 bases in between. The CDR3 loop reads CASSQGYGYTF. DNA for the CDR3: TGTGCCAGCAGTCAGGGCTATGGCTACACCTTC.

The chain joins TRBV6-5 to TRBJ1-5, with TRBD1 identical over 7 bases. Looked up from germline, CDR1 is MNHEY and CDR2 is SVGAGI. The CDR3 loop spans 14 amino acids. After removal of 9 bases from V and 3 bases from J, the junction contained 8 bases not matched to a gene. The CDR3 loop is CASKGTDYNQPQHF. The CDR3 DNA reads TGTGCCAGTAAAGGGACAGATTACAATCAGCCCCAGCATTTT.

The gene calls are TRBV7-2 and TRBJ2-3; 8 nucleotides agree with TRBD2. Germline trimming cut 5 bases from V and 3 bases from J; bases unmatched to any gene: 10. Germline V gene data show CDR1 as SGHTA and CDR2 as FQGNSA. There are 16 residues in the CDR3. The CDR3 nucleotides read TGTGCCAGCAGCCTCAACCCGGGGGGGCGGACAGATACGCAGTATTTT. The encoded protein is CASSLNPGGRTDTQYF. Drawing the rest from reference TRBV7-2 and TRBJ2-3, the complete variable domain is GAGVSQSPSNKVTEKGKDVELRCDPISGHTALYWYRQSLGQGLEFLIYFQGNSAPDKSGLPSDRFSAERTGGSVSTLTIQRTQQEDSAVYLCASSLNPGGRTDTQYFGPGTRLTVL.